This entry is about one T cell receptor (beta chain). These data come from a study of blood T cells in healthy people across ages. A J-beta primer mix and a sample-barcoded 5' primer were used in a second PCR of about 7 to 12 cycles. TCRdb independently ran MiXCR on the 5' RACE reads; one entry per CDR3 protein. This table holds about 640,000 distinct CDR3 sequences, 58% found once. The germline V and J ends were trimmed by 6 bases and 6 bases, with 11 bases remaining between them. The CDR3 extends over 11 amino acids. Germline CDR1 and CDR2: SQVTM and ANQGSEA. This rearrangement joins TRBV29-1 to TRBJ2-5; D not resolved. The TCR was taken from a man aged 60-69 years in good health. What was sequenced was blood. CDR3 DNA sequence: TGCAGCGTAGCACTTTCGAAGACCCAGTACTTC. Translated, it gives CSVALSKTQYF.